This note documents a single T cell receptor beta chain sequence. Germline lookup yields CDR1 SGHRS and CDR2 YFSETQ. The CDR3 loop spans 16 amino acids. J gave up 4 bases and V 4 bases, and 8 bases lay outside the gene matches. This entry is derived from a study of blood T cell repertoires in COVID-19. Study-level background: T cells, B-cell-depleted T cells, or PBMCs provided the cDNA or gDNA that served as material.

Produced via immunoSEQ multiplex PCR; TCRdb's table is partial and in-frame only. The table shows around 120,000 clones, with over 70% occurring only once. The sample taken for sequencing was peripheral blood. The TCR originated in a woman in her 70s with acute or convalescent COVID-19. The genes are TRBV5-1 and TRBJ1-2, with 12 bases matching TRBD1. CDR3 region: CASSPSGTGGSYGYTF. CDR3 sequence (DNA): TGCGCCAGCAGCCCCTCCGGGACAGGGGGCTCCTATGGCTACACCTTC. The full variable domain, in which reference TRBV5-1 and TRBJ1-2 provide the parts outside the CDR3, is KAGVTQTPRYLIKTRGQQVTLSCSPISGHRSVSWYQQTPGQGLQFLFEYFSETQRNKGNFPGRFSGRQFSNSRSEMNVSTLELGDSALYLCASSPSGTGGSYGYTFGSGTRLTVV.